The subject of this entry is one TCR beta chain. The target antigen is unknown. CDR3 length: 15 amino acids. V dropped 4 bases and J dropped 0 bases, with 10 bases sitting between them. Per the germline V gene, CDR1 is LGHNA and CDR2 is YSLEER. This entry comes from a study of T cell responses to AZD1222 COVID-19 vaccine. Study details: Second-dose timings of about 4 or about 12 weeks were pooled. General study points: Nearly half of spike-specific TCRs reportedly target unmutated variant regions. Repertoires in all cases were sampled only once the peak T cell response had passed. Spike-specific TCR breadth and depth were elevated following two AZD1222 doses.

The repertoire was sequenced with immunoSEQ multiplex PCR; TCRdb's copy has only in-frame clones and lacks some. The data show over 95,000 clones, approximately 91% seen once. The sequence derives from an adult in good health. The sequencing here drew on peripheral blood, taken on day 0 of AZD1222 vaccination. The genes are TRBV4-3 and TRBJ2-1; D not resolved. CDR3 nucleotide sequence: TGCGCCAGCAGCCGGCAGACATTCTCCTACAATGAGCAGTTCTTC. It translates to CASSRQTFSYNEQFF.